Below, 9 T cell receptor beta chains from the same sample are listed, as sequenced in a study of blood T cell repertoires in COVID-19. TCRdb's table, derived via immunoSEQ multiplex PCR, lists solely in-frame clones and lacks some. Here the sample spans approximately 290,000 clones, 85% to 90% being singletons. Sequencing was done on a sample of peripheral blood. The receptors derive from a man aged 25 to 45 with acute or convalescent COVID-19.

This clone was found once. CDR3 DNA sequence: TGTGCCAGCAGCTTGGACAGGACCACTGAAGCTTTCTTT. It translates to CASSLDRTTEAFF. This chain joins TRBV5-4 and TRBJ1-1, with D perhaps matching TRBD1 (5 bases). The germline gives CDR1 SGHNT, CDR2 YYREEE (reference sequence). The V and J ends lost 0 bases and 4 bases respectively, with 7 bases between them. CDR3 size: 13 residues.

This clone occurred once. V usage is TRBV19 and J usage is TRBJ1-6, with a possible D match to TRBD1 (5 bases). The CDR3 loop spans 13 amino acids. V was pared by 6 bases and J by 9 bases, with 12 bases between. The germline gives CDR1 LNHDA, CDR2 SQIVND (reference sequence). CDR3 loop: CASSGQGTSPLHF. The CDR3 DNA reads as TGTGCCAGTAGCGGGCAGGGAACTTCACCCCTCCACTTT.

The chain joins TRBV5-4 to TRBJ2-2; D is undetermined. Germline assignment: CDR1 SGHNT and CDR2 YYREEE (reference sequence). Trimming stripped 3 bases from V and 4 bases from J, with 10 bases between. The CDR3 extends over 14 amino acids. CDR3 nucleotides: TGTGCCAGCAGCTATGACTTTCGCACCGGGGAGCTGTTTTTT. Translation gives CASSYDFRTGELFF.

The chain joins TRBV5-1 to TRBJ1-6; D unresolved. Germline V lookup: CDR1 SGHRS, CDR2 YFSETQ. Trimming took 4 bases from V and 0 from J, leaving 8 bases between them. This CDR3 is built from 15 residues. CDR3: CASSPGNSYNSPLHF. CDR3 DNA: TGCGCCAGCAGCCCGGGGAACTCCTATAATTCACCCCTCCACTTT.

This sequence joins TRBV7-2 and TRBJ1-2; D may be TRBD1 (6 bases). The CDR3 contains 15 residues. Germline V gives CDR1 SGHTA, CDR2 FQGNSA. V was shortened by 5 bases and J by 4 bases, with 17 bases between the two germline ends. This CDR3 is CASSPRGQTSYGYTF. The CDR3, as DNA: TGTGCCAGCAGCCCCCGAGGACAGACCTCCTATGGCTACACCTTC. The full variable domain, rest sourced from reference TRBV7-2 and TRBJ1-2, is GAGVSQSPSNKVTEKGKDVELRCDPISGHTALYWYRQSLGQGLEFLIYFQGNSAPDKSGLPSDRFSAERTGGSVSTLTIQRTQQEDSAVYLCASSPRGQTSYGYTFGSGTRLTVV.

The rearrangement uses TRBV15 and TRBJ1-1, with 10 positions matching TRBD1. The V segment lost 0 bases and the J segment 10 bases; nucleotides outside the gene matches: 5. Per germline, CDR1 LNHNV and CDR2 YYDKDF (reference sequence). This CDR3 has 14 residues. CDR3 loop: CATSRDLGQGVAFF. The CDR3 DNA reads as TGTGCCACCAGCAGAGATCTTGGACAGGGGGTAGCTTTCTTT.

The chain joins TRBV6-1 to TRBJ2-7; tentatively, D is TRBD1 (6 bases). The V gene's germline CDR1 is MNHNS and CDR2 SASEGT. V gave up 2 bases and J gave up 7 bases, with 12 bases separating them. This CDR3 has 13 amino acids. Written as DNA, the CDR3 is TGTGCCAGCAGTGAAACGACTGACAGGGAGCAGTACTTC. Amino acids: CASSETTDREQYF.

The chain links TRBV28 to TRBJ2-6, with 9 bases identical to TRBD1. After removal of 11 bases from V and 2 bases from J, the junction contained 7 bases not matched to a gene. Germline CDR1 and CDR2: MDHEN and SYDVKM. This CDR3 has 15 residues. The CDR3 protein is CAGQDRGTGANVLTF. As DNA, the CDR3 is TGTGCCGGACAGGACAGGGGAACTGGGGCCAACGTCCTGACTTTC. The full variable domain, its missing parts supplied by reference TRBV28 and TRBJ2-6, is DVKVTQSSRYLVKRTGEKVFLECVQDMDHENMFWYRQDPGLGLRLIYFSYDVKMKEKGDIPEGYSVSREKKERFSLILESASTNQTSMYLCAGQDRGTGANVLTFGAGSRLTVL.

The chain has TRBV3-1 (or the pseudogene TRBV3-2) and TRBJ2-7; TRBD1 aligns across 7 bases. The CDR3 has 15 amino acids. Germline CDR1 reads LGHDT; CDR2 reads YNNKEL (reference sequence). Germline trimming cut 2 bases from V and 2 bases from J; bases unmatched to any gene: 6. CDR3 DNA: TGTGCCAGCAGCCAATTGTTTACAGGGGCCTACGAGCAGTACTTC. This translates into CASSQLFTGAYEQYF.